A selection of T cell receptor beta chains follows, all from one sample in a study of blood T cells in healthy people across ages. A single record per CDR3 protein comes from TCRdb applying MiXCR to the 5' RACE reads. The sample lists 750,000 or so distinct CDR3 sequences, approximately 25% seen once, with more than 7.5% in the top ten. These sequences were also reported in another study, on T cells of mothers and their children.

Sequencing input: blood. These receptors came from a boy between 10 and 17 years old in good health. Each CDR3 is given with its conserved first and last residue. The D gene is left open where the match is weak. Only some rows state a clone size, as once, few, many or a class for expanded clones.

D,J,V,size,length,DNA,CDR3
TRBD2,TRBJ2-1,TRBV20-1,once,16,TGCAGTGCTAGAGATCATGCTAGCGGGAGCGGGGATGAGCAGTTCTTC,CSARDHASGSGDEQFF
-,TRBJ1-1,TRBV29-1,-,16,TGCAGCGTCGGACCTGATTGGGGCGTCTTGAACACTGAAGCTTTCTTT,CSVGPDWGVLNTEAFF
-,TRBJ2-7,TRBV20-1,few,14,TGCAGTGCTAGAGCCCTGGGGGGGCCCTACGAGCAGTACTTC,CSARALGGPYEQYF
-,TRBJ2-1,TRBV20-1,few,15,TGCAGTGCTACTACTTTCGGAAGGGAGTACAATGAGCAGTTCTTC,CSATTFGREYNEQFF
-,TRBJ1-2,TRBV7-6,once,16,TGTGCCAGCAGTCCGAGACTCGGGGGGATTAACTATGGCTACACCTTC,CASSPRLGGINYGYTF
-,TRBJ2-4,TRBV4-3,-,14,TGCGCCAGCAGCCACCGAGACCGACGGGGCATTCAGTACTTC,CASSHRDRRGIQYF
TRBD2,TRBJ2-5,TRBV19,few,13,TGTGCTTCCCGGGAGGGGCCGTTAGAGACCCAGTACTTC,CASREGPLETQYF
-,TRBJ2-4,TRBV2,few,14,TGTGCCAGCAAGCCGACGCTAGCCAAAAACATTCAGTACTTC,CASKPTLAKNIQYF
-,TRBJ2-2,TRBV13,few,11,TGTGCCAGCAGCTTCCTCTCCGAGCTGTTTTTT,CASSFLSELFF
-,TRBJ2-5,TRBV12-3/TRBV12-4,few,17,TGTGCCAGCAGTTTTGCAGGGACCGGGATGGCAATCTACGAGCGGTACTTC,CASSFAGTGMAIYERYF
-,TRBJ2-7,TRBV4-1,-,13,TGCGCCAGCAGCCTGGAGATGACCTACGAGCAGTACTTC,CASSLEMTYEQYF
-,TRBJ1-4,TRBV5-1,few,13,TGCGCCAGCAGCTTGTACGGGGGTGAAAAACTGTTTTTT,CASSLYGGEKLFF
TRBD2,TRBJ2-3,TRBV29-1,-,14,TGCAGCGCCGCTACTAGCGGCTACACAGATACGCAGTATTTT,CSAATSGYTDTQYF
TRBD1,TRBJ1-2,TRBV6-5,-,14,TGTGCCAGCAGTCCACAGGGGCTATCAGTTGGCTACACCTTC,CASSPQGLSVGYTF
-,TRBJ2-7,TRBV3-1,few,12,TGTGCCAGCAGCCAAGACCCCCTGAAGCAGTACTTC,CASSQDPLKQYF
-,TRBJ1-1,TRBV6-6,few,15,TGTGCCAGCAGTAGAGGGGGGGATCTACGCCCTGAAGCTTTCTTT,CASSRGGDLRPEAFF
TRBD1,TRBJ1-4,TRBV5-6,-,14,TGTGCCAGCAGCTCGACCAGGGGGTTGTGGGAACTGTTTTTT,CASSSTRGLWELFF
-,TRBJ2-1,TRBV11-3,-,11,TGTGCCAGCAGCTTATGGGACCATCAGTTCTTC,CASSLWDHQFF
-,TRBJ2-7,TRBV6-5,-,12,TGTGCCAGCAGTTACGGGGATGCGCAGCAGTACTTC,CASSYGDAQQYF
-,TRBJ2-1,TRBV3-1,once,14,TGTGCCAGCAGCCAAAGTCCCGCATACAATGAGCAGTTCTTC,CASSQSPAYNEQFF
-,TRBJ2-3,TRBV7-3,-,14,TGTGCCAGCAGCTTACAGGCAGCCACAGATACGCAGTATTTT,CASSLQAATDTQYF
TRBD1,TRBJ1-3,TRBV13,few,20,TGTGCCAGCAGCTTAAGTGAGGGACAGGGTACCATGCGCTCTGGAAACACCATATATTTT,CASSLSEGQGTMRSGNTIYF
-,TRBJ2-3,TRBV7-7,-,13,TGTGCTAGCAGCTTATCGGACACAGATACGCAGTATTTT,CASSLSDTDTQYF
TRBD1,TRBJ2-5,TRBV28,few,16,TGTGCCAGCAGTCCCCCACGGACAGGGGGAATAGAGACCCAGTACTTC,CASSPPRTGGIETQYF
-,TRBJ2-4,TRBV5-1,few,14,TGCGCCAGCAGCTTTGGGAAGATCGAAAACATTCAGTACTTC,CASSFGKIENIQYF
-,TRBJ2-1,TRBV6-5,-,14,TGTGCCAGCAGTACTCAAAGCTCCTACAATGAGCAGTTCTTC,CASSTQSSYNEQFF
-,TRBJ2-7,TRBV6-5,few,14,TGTGCCAGCAGAACTACAGGGTACTCCTACGAGCAGTACTTC,CASRTTGYSYEQYF
-,TRBJ1-2,TRBV27,few,13,TGTGCCAGCAGTTTCGGCAGCGACTATGGCTACACCTTC,CASSFGSDYGYTF
-,TRBJ2-6,TRBV20-1,-,15,TGCAGTGCTAGAGATTTGGGGGATGGGGCCAACGTCCTGACTTTC,CSARDLGDGANVLTF
-,TRBJ2-7,TRBV5-5,few,18,TGTGCCAGCAGCCTCTGGGATTCCCTTCTCTCGCGTTCCTACGAGCAGTACTTC,CASSLWDSLLSRSYEQYF
-,TRBJ2-3,TRBV19,-,13,TGTGCCAGTAGCCCCCACAGCACAGATACGCAGTATTTT,CASSPHSTDTQYF
-,TRBJ1-5,TRBV7-2,-,15,TGTGCCAGCAGCTTATGGGGGGATGGTTGGCAGCCCCAGCATTTT,CASSLWGDGWQPQHF
-,TRBJ2-1,TRBV10-3,few,10,TGTGCCATCGGCTCAGGGTGGCAGTTCTTC,CAIGSGWQFF
-,TRBJ2-2,TRBV2,-,14,TGTGCCAGCGGCGGGTCGGGGAACACCGGGGAGCTGTTTTTT,CASGGSGNTGELFF
TRBD2,TRBJ2-7,TRBV5-1,-,14,TGCGCCAGCAGCTTGGCTCAGGGACTAGGCGAGCAGTACTTC,CASSLAQGLGEQYF
-,TRBJ2-5,TRBV7-9,few,13,TGTGCCAGCAGCTTAGCTAGCTACGAGACCCAGTACTTC,CASSLASYETQYF
TRBD1,TRBJ1-1,TRBV7-6,few,15,TGTGCCAGCAGCTTGGGACAGGCGGGGAGGACTGAAGCTTTCTTT,CASSLGQAGRTEAFF
-,TRBJ1-1,TRBV5-1,-,13,TGCGCCAGCAGCTTGGGCCACGCTTTTGAAGCTTTCTTT,CASSLGHAFEAFF
TRBD1,TRBJ2-3,TRBV24-1,few,15,TGTGCCACCAGTGATAGGTCAGGGGGAACAGATACGCAGTATTTT,CATSDRSGGTDTQYF
TRBD2,TRBJ2-7,TRBV9,-,15,TGTGCCAGCAGCGTAGGAAGCGGGAGTAACGACGAGCAGTACTTC,CASSVGSGSNDEQYF
-,TRBJ2-2,TRBV28,few,14,TGTGCCAGCAGAAAGACAGCGAACACCGGGGAGCTGTTTTTT,CASRKTANTGELFF